The clone carrying this TCR beta chain was detected once. This entry belongs to a study of blood T cell repertoires in COVID-19. Study-level background: Both acute and convalescent COVID-19 samples were obtained from the United States, Italy and Spain. The analysed material was cDNA or gDNA that came from T cells, B-cell-depleted T cells, or PBMCs.

Repertoires were generated with immunoSEQ multiplex PCR, while TCRdb's copy carries only in-frame clones and drops some. The sample contains about 100,000 clones, approximately 88% of which appear only once. The CDR3 covers 16 residues. In germline, CDR1 is MNHEY, CDR2 SMNVEV (reference sequence). V shed 7 bases, J shed 4 bases, and the junction held 11 bases outside the gene matches. Sequencing input: peripheral blood. The genes are TRBV27 and TRBJ2-1; 9 nucleotides align to TRBD2. This receptor was obtained from a woman in her sixties or seventies with acute or convalescent COVID-19. The CDR3 spells CASKRRDLAGYNEQFF. The DNA for the CDR3 is TGTGCCAGCAAAAGGCGGGATCTAGCGGGATACAATGAGCAGTTCTTC.